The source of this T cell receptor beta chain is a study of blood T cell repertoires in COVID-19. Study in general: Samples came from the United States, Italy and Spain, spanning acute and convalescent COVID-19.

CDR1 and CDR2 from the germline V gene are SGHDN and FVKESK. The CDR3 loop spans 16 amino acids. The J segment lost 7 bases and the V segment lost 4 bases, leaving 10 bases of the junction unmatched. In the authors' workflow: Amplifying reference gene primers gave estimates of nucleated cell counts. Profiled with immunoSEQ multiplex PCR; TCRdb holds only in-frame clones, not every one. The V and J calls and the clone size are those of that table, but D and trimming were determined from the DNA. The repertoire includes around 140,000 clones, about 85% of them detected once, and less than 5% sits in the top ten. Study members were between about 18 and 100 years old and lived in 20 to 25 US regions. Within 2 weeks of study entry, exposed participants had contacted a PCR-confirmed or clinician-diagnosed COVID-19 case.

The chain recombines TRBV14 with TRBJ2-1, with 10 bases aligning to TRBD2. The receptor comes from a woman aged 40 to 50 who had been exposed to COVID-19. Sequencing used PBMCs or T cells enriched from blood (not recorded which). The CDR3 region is CASSRSGGAFVNEQFF. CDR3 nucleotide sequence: TGTGCCAGCAGCCGCAGCGGGGGGGCGTTTGTTAATGAGCAGTTCTTC.